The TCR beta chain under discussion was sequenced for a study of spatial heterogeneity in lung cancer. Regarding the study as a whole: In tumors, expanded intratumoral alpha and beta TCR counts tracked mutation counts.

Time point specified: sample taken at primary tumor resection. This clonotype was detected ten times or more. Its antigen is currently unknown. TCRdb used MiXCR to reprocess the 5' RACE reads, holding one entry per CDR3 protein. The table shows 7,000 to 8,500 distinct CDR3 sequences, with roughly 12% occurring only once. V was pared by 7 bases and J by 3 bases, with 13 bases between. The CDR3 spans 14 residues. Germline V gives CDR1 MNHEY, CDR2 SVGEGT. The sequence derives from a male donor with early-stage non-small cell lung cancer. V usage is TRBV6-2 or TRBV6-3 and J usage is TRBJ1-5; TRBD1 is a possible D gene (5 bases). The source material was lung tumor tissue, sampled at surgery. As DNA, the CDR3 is TGTGCCAGCACCCCTCAGGGTCACAATCAGCCCCAGCATTTT. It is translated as CASTPQGHNQPQHF.